This T cell receptor beta chain is drawn from a study of STAT5B mutations in CD4+ large granular lymphocyte leukemia. Study overall: The CDR3 'QG' motif was associated with a particular HLA allele among healthy donors. Findings and caveats of the study: 8/27 top patient clones versus 2/35 control clones were TRBV06-family.

The germline V gene has CDR1 SNHLY and CDR2 FYNNEI. This CDR3 is 15 amino acids long. Trimming stripped 2 bases from V and 1 base from J, with 10 bases between. Details on this clone: Antigen unknown.

Sequencing was at survey level. How the authors handled the data: Lowest detectable productive clonotype frequency was 2.59 x 10-5. Assay: immunoSEQ multiplex PCR; the TCRdb copy retains only in-frame clones and omits some. The V and J calls and clone size come from that table; D and trimming were worked out from the DNA. The sample lists about 23,000 clones; 75% to 85% were seen once. The sequenced sample was CD4+ T cells from blood buffy coats. The chain recombines TRBV2 with TRBJ2-3, with a possible D match to TRBD1 (6 bases). The TCR originated in a human donor in good health. The CDR3 DNA sequence: TGTGCCAGCAGTGAACAGGGGATACGCACAGATACGCAGTATTTT. It translates to CASSEQGIRTDTQYF.